This entry features one T cell receptor (beta chain) sequence. Germline and junction disagree at one end, which may indicate a read error. This CDR3 comprises 14 residues. Germline V lookup: CDR1 WSHSY, CDR2 SAAADI. Profiled with immunoSEQ multiplex PCR; TCRdb holds only in-frame clones, not every one. The sample contains approximately 290,000 clones, 80% to 95% of which appear only once. This record belongs to a study of blood T cell repertoires in COVID-19. Study at large: PBMCs, B-cell-depleted T cells, or T cells were the source of the cDNA or gDNA that made up the material.

The gene calls are TRBV10-2 and TRBJ2-2; TRBD2 matches at 11 bases. The sequence was collected from a woman in her twenties or thirties with COVID-19, enrolled during active disease. The material sequenced was peripheral blood. This chain's CDR3 is CAGSTSGSAGELFF. CDR3 nucleotide sequence: TGCGCCGGCAGTACTAGCGGGAGCGCCGGGGAGCTGTTTTTT.